This T cell receptor beta chain was sequenced in a study of blood T cell repertoires in COVID-19. About the study: Italy, Spain and the United States were the sources of the convalescent and acute COVID-19 samples.

Trimming took 6 bases from V and 6 from J; bases not matched to a gene: 9. This CDR3 contains 15 residues. Germline V gene lookup returns CDR1 MNHEY and CDR2 SVGAGI. Sequenced by immunoSEQ multiplex PCR; TCRdb stores in-frame clones only, minus some. Among fewer than 350,000 clones listed, 85% were seen once. Categorization into cohorts depended on clinical history that participants reported. This receptor was obtained from a woman in her fifties or sixties who had recovered from COVID-19. What was sequenced was PBMCs or T cells enriched from blood (not recorded which). This chain joins TRBV6-5 and TRBJ1-1, with 11 bases aligning to TRBD1. CDR3: CASSRPGQGAAEAFF. The DNA of the CDR3 is TGTGCCAGCAGCCGACCCGGACAGGGGGCCGCTGAAGCTTTCTTT.